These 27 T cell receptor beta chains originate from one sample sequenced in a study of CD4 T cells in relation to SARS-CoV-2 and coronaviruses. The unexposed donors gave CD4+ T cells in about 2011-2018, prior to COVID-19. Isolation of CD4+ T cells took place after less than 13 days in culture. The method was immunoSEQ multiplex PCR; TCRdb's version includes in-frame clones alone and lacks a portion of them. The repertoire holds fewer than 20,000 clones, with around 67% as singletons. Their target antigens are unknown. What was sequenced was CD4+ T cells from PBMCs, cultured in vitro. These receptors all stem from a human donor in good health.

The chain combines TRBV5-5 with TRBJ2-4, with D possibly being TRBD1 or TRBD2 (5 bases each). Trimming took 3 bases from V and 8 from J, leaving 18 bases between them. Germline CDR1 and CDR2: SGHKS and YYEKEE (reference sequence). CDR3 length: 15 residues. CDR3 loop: CASSSGTSFRDIQYF. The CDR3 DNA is TGTGCCAGCAGCTCCGGGACCTCGTTTCGGGACATTCAGTACTTC. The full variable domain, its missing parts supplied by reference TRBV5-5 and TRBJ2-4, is DAGVTQSPTHLIKTRGQQVTLRCSPISGHKSVSWYQQVLGQGPQFIFQYYEKEERGRGNFPDRFSARQFPNYSSELNVNALLLGDSALYLCASSSGTSFRDIQYFGAGTRLSVL.

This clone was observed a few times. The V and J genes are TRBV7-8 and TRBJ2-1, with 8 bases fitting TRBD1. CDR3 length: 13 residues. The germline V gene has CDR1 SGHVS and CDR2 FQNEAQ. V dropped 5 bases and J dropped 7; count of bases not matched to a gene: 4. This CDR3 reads CASSLRTGNEQFF. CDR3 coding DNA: TGTGCCAGCAGCCTAAGGACAGGGAATGAGCAGTTCTTC.

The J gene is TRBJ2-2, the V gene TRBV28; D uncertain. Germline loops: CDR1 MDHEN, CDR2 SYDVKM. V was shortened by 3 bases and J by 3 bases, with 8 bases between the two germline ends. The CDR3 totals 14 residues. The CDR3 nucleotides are TGTGCCAGCAGTTTGGGCCAGTACACCGGGGAGCTGTTTTTT. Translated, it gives CASSLGQYTGELFF.

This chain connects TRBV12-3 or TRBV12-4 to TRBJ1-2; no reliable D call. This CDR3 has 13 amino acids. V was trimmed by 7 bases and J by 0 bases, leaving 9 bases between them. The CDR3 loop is CASTTGSNYGYTF. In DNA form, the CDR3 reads TGTGCCAGCACAACGGGGTCTAACTATGGCTACACCTTC.

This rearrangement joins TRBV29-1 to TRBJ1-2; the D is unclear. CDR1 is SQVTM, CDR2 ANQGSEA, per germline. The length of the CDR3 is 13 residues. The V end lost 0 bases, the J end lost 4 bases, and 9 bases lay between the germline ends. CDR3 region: CSVEDLRGYGYTF. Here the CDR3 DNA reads TGCAGCGTTGAAGATCTTCGAGGCTATGGCTACACCTTC.

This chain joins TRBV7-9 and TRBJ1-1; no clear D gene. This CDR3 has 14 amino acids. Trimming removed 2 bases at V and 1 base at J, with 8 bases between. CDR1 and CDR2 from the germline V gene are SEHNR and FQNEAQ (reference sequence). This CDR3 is CASSLTATNTEAFF. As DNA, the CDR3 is TGTGCCAGCAGCTTAACAGCTACGAACACTGAAGCTTTCTTT.

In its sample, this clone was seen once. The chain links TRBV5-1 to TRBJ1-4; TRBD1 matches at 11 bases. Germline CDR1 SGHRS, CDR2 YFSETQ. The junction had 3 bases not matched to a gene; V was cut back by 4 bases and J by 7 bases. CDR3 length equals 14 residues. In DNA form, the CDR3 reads TGCGCCAGCAGCCTCGGGACAGGGGGTGAAAAACTGTTTTTT. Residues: CASSLGTGGEKLFF.

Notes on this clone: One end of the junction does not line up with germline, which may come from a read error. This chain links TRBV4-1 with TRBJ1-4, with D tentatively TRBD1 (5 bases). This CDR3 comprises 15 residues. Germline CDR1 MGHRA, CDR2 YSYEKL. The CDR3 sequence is CASSRTGTAKEKLFF. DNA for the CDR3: TGCGCCAGCAGCCGTACCGGGACGGCTAAGGAAAAACTGTTTTTT.

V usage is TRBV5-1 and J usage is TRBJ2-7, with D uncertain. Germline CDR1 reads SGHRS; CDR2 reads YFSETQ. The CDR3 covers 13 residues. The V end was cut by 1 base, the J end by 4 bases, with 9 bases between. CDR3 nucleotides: TGCGCCAGCAGCTTGTCCCAAAGTTACGAGCAGTACTTC. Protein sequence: CASSLSQSYEQYF.

CDR3 region: CAWMHRGLGGYTF. The CDR3 DNA is TGTGCCTGGATGCACAGGGGGCTTGGGGGCTACACCTTC. The V call is TRBV30, the J call TRBJ1-2, with TRBD1 identical over 9 bases. CDR3 length: 13 amino acids. The germline gives CDR1 GTSNPN, CDR2 SVGIG (reference sequence). With V trimmed by 4 bases and J by 8 bases, 8 bases remained unmatched.

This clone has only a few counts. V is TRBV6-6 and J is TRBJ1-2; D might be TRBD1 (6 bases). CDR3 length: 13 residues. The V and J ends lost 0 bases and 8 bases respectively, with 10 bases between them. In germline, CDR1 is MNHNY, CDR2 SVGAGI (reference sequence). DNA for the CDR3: TGTGCCAGCAGTTACTCAAGGGGGGAAGGCTACACCTTC. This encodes CASSYSRGEGYTF.

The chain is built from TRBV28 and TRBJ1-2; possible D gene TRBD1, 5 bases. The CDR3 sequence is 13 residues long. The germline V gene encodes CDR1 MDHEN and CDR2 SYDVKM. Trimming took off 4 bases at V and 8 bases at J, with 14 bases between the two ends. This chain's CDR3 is CASSSLHGGGYTF. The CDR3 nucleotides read TGTGCCAGCAGTTCCCTCCACGGGGGGGGCTACACCTTC.

In DNA, the CDR3 is TGTGCCAGCAGCTTCCGACTAGCGGGAGGGACAGATACGCAGTATTTT. Its translation is CASSFRLAGGTDTQYF. This chain joins TRBV5-4 and TRBJ2-3, with TRBD2 matching 14 bases. This CDR3 spans 16 amino acids. Germline values: CDR1 SGHNT, CDR2 YYREEE (reference sequence). J gave up 3 bases and V 2 bases, and 2 bases lay outside the gene matches. Using reference TRBV5-4 and TRBJ2-3 for the parts outside the CDR3, the full variable domain is ETGVTQSPTHLIKTRGQQVTLRCSSQSGHNTVSWYQQALGQGPQFIFQYYREEENGRGNFPPRFSGLQFPNYSSELNVNALELDDSALYLCASSFRLAGGTDTQYFGPGTRLTVL.

The CDR3 reads CASSQEGPAGKTGELFF. As DNA, the CDR3 is TGCGCCAGCAGCCAAGAAGGCCCGGCGGGTAAGACCGGGGAGCTGTTTTTT. This chain uses TRBV4-3 with TRBJ2-2, with D possibly matching TRBD2 (5 bases). The CDR3 is 17 residues long. Germline-derived CDR1 and CDR2 are LGHNA and YSLEER. Trimming took 0 bases from V and 5 from J, leaving 16 bases between them.

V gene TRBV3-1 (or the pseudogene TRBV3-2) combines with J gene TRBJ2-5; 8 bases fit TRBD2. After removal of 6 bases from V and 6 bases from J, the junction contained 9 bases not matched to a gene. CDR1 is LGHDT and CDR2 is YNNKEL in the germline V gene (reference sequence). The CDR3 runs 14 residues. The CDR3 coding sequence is TGTGCCAGCAGTTTTACTAGCGGCCATAAGACCCAGTACTTC. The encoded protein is CASSFTSGHKTQYF.

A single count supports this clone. The CDR3 protein is CASSLDRVGEKLFF. CDR3 DNA: TGTGCCAGCAGCTTAGACAGGGTTGGTGAAAAACTGTTTTTT. The gene calls are TRBV7-6 and TRBJ1-4; D is possibly TRBD1 (6 bases). The CDR3 sequence is 14 residues long. Germline assignment: CDR1 SGHVS and CDR2 FNYEAQ. Trimming pared 1 base from V and 7 bases from J, leaving 10 bases between.

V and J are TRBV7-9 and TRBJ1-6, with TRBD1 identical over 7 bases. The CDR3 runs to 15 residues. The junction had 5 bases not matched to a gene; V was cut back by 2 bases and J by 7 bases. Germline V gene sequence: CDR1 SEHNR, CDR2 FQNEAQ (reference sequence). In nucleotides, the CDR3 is TGTGCCAGCAGCTTAAGGGGGCTGGAGAATTCACCCCTCCACTTT. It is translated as CASSLRGLENSPLHF. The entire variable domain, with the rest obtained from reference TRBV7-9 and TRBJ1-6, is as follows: DTGVSQNPRHKITKRGQNVTFRCDPISEHNRLYWYRQTLGQGPEFLTYFQNEAQLEKSRLLSDRFSAERPKGSFSTLEIQRTEQGDSAMYLCASSLRGLENSPLHFGNGTRLTVT.

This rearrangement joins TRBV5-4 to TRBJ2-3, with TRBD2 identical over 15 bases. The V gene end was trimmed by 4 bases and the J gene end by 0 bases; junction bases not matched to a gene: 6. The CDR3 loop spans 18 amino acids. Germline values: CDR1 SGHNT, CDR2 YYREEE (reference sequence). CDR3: CASSPGLAGGLSTDTQYF. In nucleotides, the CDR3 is TGTGCCAGCAGCCCGGGACTAGCGGGGGGCCTTAGCACAGATACGCAGTATTTT.

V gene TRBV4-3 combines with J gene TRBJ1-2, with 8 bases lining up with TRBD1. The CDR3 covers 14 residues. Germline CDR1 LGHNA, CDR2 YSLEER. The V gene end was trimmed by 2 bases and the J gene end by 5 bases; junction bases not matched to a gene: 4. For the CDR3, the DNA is TGCGCCAGCAGCCAAATGACAGGGGCGTATGGCTACACCTTC. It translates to CASSQMTGAYGYTF.

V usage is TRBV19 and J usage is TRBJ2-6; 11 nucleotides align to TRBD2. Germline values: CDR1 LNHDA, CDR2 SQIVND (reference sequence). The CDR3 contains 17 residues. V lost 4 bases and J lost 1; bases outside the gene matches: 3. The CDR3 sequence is CASSTLAGVSGANVLTF. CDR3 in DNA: TGTGCCAGTAGTACACTAGCGGGAGTTTCTGGGGCCAACGTCCTGACTTTC.

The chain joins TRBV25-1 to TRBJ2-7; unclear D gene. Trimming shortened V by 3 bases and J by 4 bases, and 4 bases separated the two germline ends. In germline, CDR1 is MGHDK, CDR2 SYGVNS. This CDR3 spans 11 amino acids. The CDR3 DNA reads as TGTGCCAGCAGTGAGGGATACGAGCAGTACTTC. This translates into CASSEGYEQYF.

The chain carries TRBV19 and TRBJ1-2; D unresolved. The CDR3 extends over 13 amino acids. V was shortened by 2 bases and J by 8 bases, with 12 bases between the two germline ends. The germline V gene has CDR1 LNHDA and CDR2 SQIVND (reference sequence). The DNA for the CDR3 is TGTGCCAGTAGTATAACTGCCCCCGGGGGCTACACCTTC. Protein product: CASSITAPGGYTF.

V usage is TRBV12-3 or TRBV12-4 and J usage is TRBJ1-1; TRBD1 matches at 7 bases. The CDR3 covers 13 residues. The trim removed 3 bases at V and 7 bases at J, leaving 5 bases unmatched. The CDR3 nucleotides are TGTGCCAGCAGTTTCACAGGGGCCGGTGAAGCTTTCTTT. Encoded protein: CASSFTGAGEAFF.

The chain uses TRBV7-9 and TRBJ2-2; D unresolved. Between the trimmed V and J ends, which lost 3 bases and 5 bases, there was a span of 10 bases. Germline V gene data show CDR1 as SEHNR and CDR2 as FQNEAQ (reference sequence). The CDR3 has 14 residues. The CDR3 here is CASSFRTVTGELFF. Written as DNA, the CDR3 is TGTGCCAGCAGCTTCCGGACGGTGACCGGGGAGCTGTTTTTT.

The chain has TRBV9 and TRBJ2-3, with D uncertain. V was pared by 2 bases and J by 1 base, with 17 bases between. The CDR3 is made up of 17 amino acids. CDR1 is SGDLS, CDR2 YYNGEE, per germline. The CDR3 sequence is CASSVSRPVTGTDTQYF. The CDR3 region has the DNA TGTGCCAGCAGCGTCTCCCGCCCAGTCACTGGCACAGATACGCAGTATTTT.

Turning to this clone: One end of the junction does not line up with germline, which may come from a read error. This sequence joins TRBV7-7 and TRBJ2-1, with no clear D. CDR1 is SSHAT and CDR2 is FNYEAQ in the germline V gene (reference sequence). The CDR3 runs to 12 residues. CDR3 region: CASSLRLSEQFF. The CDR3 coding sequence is TGTGCTAGCAGCTTAAGATTATCCGAGCAGTTCTTC.

The CDR3 DNA is TGCAGCGTTGTTATCTCTGGAAACACCATATATTTT. Translation: CSVVISGNTIYF. V gene TRBV29-1 combines with J gene TRBJ1-3; D gene uncertain. Germline V gives CDR1 SQVTM, CDR2 ANQGSEA. The V end lost 4 bases, the J end lost 0 bases, and 4 bases lay between the germline ends. This CDR3 spans 12 amino acids. Based on the CDR3 plus reference TRBV29-1 and TRBJ1-3, the full variable domain is SAVISQKPSRDICQRGTSLTIQCQVDSQVTMMFWYRQQPGQSLTLIATANQGSEATYESGFVIDKFPISRPNLTFSTLTVSNMSPEDSSIYLCSVVISGNTIYFGEGSWLTVV.